The 5 T cell receptor beta chains in this list originate from one sample, sequenced in a study of CXCR3-negative and CXCR3-positive naive CD8 T cells. UMI-labeled 5' RACE TRB cDNA libraries were prepared from the cells. Reanalyzing the 5' RACE reads, TCRdb keeps one entry per CDR3 protein, without DNA. The repertoire table contains some 7,000 distinct CDR3 sequences. Whole-study results and caveats: Naive cells with CXCR3 showed TRB CDR3s that were more hydrophobic than those in CXCR3-negative naive cells.

Their recognized antigens are unknown. Sequencing was done on a sample of naive CXCR3+ CD8+ T cells from blood. As to subset: CD45RO-CCR7+CD27+CD95- naive CD8+ T cells expressing CXCR3 (TNR3+). Receptors originate from a human donor in good health. Some clones in this sample may be carry-over from other donors' samples.

V usage is TRBV29-1 and J usage is TRBJ2-1; without DNA, the TCRdb call of TRBD1 cannot be checked. Germline values: CDR1 SQVTM, CDR2 ANQGSEA. The CDR3 has 15 amino acids. CDR3: CSVESTATSYNEQFF.

This clonotype is deemed medium-sized (0.01 to 0.1%) by its frequency. CDR3 region: CSVEEGLALEQFF. The V and J genes are TRBV29-1 and TRBJ2-1; TCRdb reports TRBD2, a call that lacks DNA to check it against. There are 13 residues in the CDR3. Germline-derived CDR1 and CDR2 are SQVTM and ANQGSEA.

The gene calls are TRBV11-3 and TRBJ2-7; TCRdb's D call of TRBD2 is untestable without DNA. This CDR3 contains 16 residues. In germline, CDR1 is SGHNT, CDR2 YENEEA. The CDR3 loop reads CASSPRTSGSLHEQYF.

The J gene is TRBJ1-1, the V gene TRBV12-3 or TRBV12-4. The CDR3 covers 12 residues. CDR3 protein: CASSFDNLIAFF.

This clonotype ranks as medium-sized (0.01 to 0.1%) in terms of frequency. The rearrangement joins TRBV10-3 to TRBJ2-7. This CDR3 comprises 13 residues. CDR1 is ENHRY, CDR2 SYGVKD, per germline. The CDR3 sequence: CAISQSESYEQYF.